The source of this TCR beta chain is a study of T-cell memory formation after mild COVID-19. Whole-study findings and limits: Pre-infection memory already had some responding clones, implying cross-reactive memory joined. Contracting CD4+ clones were located mainly in CM and EM, and CD8+ clones in EMRA.

5'RACE with constant-segment primers yielded barcoded, UMI-tagged TCR alpha and TCR beta cDNA libraries. TCRdb passed the 5' RACE reads through MiXCR, listing each CDR3 protein once. The profile shows 450,000 to 650,000 distinct CDR3 sequences, less than 25% of them singletons. About this clonotype itself: The antigen is undetermined.

Losses at the gene ends were 0 bases for V and 3 bases for J; bases not matched to a gene: 7. CDR1 and CDR2 (germline): MGHRA, YSYEKL. The CDR3 is made up of 16 amino acids. Sequencing was carried out using PBMCs or a T cell subset sorted from them (not recorded which). The sequence was collected from an adult woman who had mild COVID-19 (a few samples of this study predate the infection). Cell type and time point are not known. V usage is TRBV4-1 and J usage is TRBJ2-7, with 8 bases lining up with TRBD2. CDR3 residues: CASSQDTGGLIYEQYF. DNA for the CDR3: TGCGCCAGCAGCCAAGATACGGGGGGGCTCATCTACGAGCAGTACTTC.